These 29 T cell receptor beta chains originate from one sample sequenced in a study of blood T cell repertoires in COVID-19 (dated by TCRdb to about 2020). Receptors were amplified or captured by the immunoSEQ multiplex PCR assay. TCRdb holds this immuneACCESS table with in-frame rearrangements only. Some clones are missing; in checked studies, unresolved V genes explain under half, and the rest has no known cause. The sample records roughly 80,000 clones, 75% to 90% of which are singletons. Jointly, the top ten make up approximately 5.8% of the sample. Sequenced sample: peripheral blood. These receptors were collected from a man aged 60 to 75 with active or convalescent COVID-19.

The chain carries TRBV19 and TRBJ1-5; no definite D call. Germline lookup yields CDR1 LNHDA and CDR2 SQIVND (reference sequence). The CDR3 is 15 amino acids. V gave up 0 bases and J gave up 2 bases, with 8 bases separating them. The CDR3: CASSIEGEGNQPQHF. CDR3 DNA: TGTGCCAGTAGTATAGAAGGAGAGGGCAATCAGCCCCAGCATTTT.

The chain joins TRBV27 to TRBJ2-3; weak D call: TRBD2 (6 bases). V was trimmed by 6 bases and J by 2 bases, leaving 12 bases between them. The germline CDR1 and CDR2 sequences are MNHEY and SMNVEV (reference sequence). This CDR3 has 14 amino acids. The CDR3 loop is CASSPGLNTDTQYF. The CDR3 region has the DNA TGTGCCAGCAGCCCAGGACTAAACACAGATACGCAGTATTTT.

V and J are TRBV19 and TRBJ1-2; 9 positions agree with TRBD1. The CDR3 loop spans 12 amino acids. With V trimmed by 10 bases and J by 7 bases, 7 bases remained unmatched. Germline-derived CDR1 and CDR2 are LNHDA and SQIVND (reference sequence). The CDR3 DNA reads TGTGCCACAATGGACAGGGGTAGTGGCTACACCTTC. This codes for CATMDRGSGYTF. Filled out from reference TRBV19 and TRBJ1-2, the complete variable domain reads DGGITQSPKYLFRKEGQNVTLSCEQNLNHDAMYWYRQDPGQGLRLIYYSQIVNDFQKGDIAEGYSVSREKKESFPLTVTSAQKNPTAFYLCATMDRGSGYTFGSGTRLTVV.

The rearrangement uses TRBV18 and TRBJ1-3; no firm D call. This CDR3 region has 15 residues. Germline V gene lookup returns CDR1 KGHSH and CDR2 LQKENI. V lost 2 bases and J lost 0, with 8 bases in between. The DNA of the CDR3 is TGTGCCAGCTCACCAGTCGGTAACTCTGGAAACACCATATATTTT. This encodes CASSPVGNSGNTIYF.

The V call is TRBV18, the J call TRBJ2-1; 7 bases map to TRBD2. The CDR3 has 15 amino acids. The junction had 6 bases not matched to a gene; V was cut back by 3 bases and J by 4 bases. Germline lookup yields CDR1 KGHSH and CDR2 LQKENI. The chain's CDR3 is CASSPREGSYNEQFF. DNA for the CDR3: TGTGCCAGCTCACCCAGGGAGGGATCATACAATGAGCAGTTCTTC.

This chain joins TRBV2 and TRBJ1-1; TRBD1 aligns across 7 bases. Germline-derived CDR1 and CDR2 are SNHLY and FYNNEI. J gave up 6 bases and V 5 bases, and 9 bases lay outside the gene matches. This CDR3 region has 14 residues. DNA of the CDR3: TGTGCCAGCAGTCTACGGGCCCAGGGGGCTGAAGCTTTCTTT. The encoded protein is CASSLRAQGAEAFF.

The chain carries TRBV6-1 and TRBJ1-1; a possible D gene is TRBD1 (6 bases). V dropped 0 bases and J dropped 0 bases, with 17 bases sitting between them. This CDR3 comprises 18 residues. Looked up from germline, CDR1 is MNHNS and CDR2 is SASEGT. CDR3 coding DNA: TGTGCCAGCAGTGAAGCGGTACATGGACAGATCCTGAACACTGAAGCTTTCTTT. Encoded protein: CASSEAVHGQILNTEAFF.

The chain joins TRBV6-6 to TRBJ1-1, with D perhaps TRBD1 (5 bases). Trimming cost V 2 bases and J 4 bases, with 11 bases left between them. The germline V gene encodes CDR1 MNHNY and CDR2 SVGAGI (reference sequence). This CDR3 is built from 14 residues. CDR3 residues: CASSYPLTATEAFF. The CDR3 nucleotides are TGTGCCAGCAGTTACCCCTTGACAGCCACTGAAGCTTTCTTT.

Remarks on this clone: It is likely a read error, because the conserved phenylalanine at the end of the CDR3 is missing. It is unclear where the CDR3 begins or ends on the DNA, so no DNA is shown, and the CDR3 is as TCRdb lists it. The chain uses TRBV5-5 and TRBJ1-4; the table assigns TRBD1, which was not confirmed against the DNA. The CDR3 comprises 17 residues, both ends counted. Germline CDR1 is SGHKS and CDR2 is YYEKEE (reference sequence). CDR3 protein: CASSGGGGSGAPPKPFC.

The chain combines TRBV6-5 with TRBJ2-3, with 7 bases identical to TRBD2. CDR1 is MNHEY and CDR2 is SVGAGI in the germline V gene. V lost 7 bases to trimming and J lost 2 bases; unmatched junction nucleotides: 6. The CDR3 contains 14 residues. The chain's CDR3 is CASTLLASTDTQYF. CDR3 coding DNA: TGTGCCAGCACCTTACTAGCGTCCACAGATACGCAGTATTTT.

This chain connects TRBV6-5 to TRBJ1-1; no clear D gene. The length of the CDR3 is 14 residues. Germline-derived CDR1 and CDR2 are MNHEY and SVGAGI. V shed 2 bases and J shed 4 bases, with 11 bases lying between them. The CDR3 protein is CASSYTGSGTEAFF. Written as DNA, the CDR3 is TGTGCCAGCAGTTACACTGGCAGCGGCACTGAAGCTTTCTTT.

The gene calls are TRBV18 and TRBJ1-2, with D possibly TRBD1 on 5 matching bases. The CDR3 is 16 residues long. The germline V and J ends were trimmed by 1 base and 2 bases, with 14 bases remaining between them. The germline CDR1 and CDR2 sequences are KGHSH and LQKENI. CDR3 in amino acids: CASSPQNQGVNYGYTF. CDR3 bases: TGTGCCAGCTCACCACAGAATCAGGGTGTAAACTATGGCTACACCTTC.

DNA for the CDR3: TGTGCCAGCAGCCTATACAGCTCCGCCTACGAGCAGTACTTC. Amino acid sequence: CASSLYSSAYEQYF. The chain uses TRBV7-2 and TRBJ2-7; D gene unclear. Germline CDR1 is SGHTA and CDR2 is FQGNSA. The V end was cut by 5 bases, the J end by 2 bases, with 13 bases between. There are 14 residues in the CDR3.

On this clone: A junction boundary mismatches the germline segment, possibly from a read error. The rearrangement joins TRBV19 to TRBJ1-2; 9 bases agree with TRBD1. Germline CDR1 is LNHDA and CDR2 is SQIVND (reference sequence). This CDR3 comprises 19 residues. The CDR3 sequence: CASSTTGTGPLSANSIRLF. CDR3 DNA sequence: TGTGCCAGTAGTACGACCGGGACAGGGCCCCTCTCGGCCAATTCAATCCGCCTTTTC.

The CDR3 is CASSQDLSRASYGYTF. In nucleotides, the CDR3 is TGCGCCAGCAGCCAAGATTTAAGCAGGGCAAGCTATGGCTACACCTTC. V and J are TRBV4-3 and TRBJ1-2, with D possibly matching TRBD1 (5 bases). Trimming pared 0 bases from V and 4 bases from J, leaving 15 bases between. Germline V CDR1 and CDR2: LGHNA, YSLEER. CDR3 length: 16 amino acids.

The V call is TRBV4-1, the J call TRBJ2-5; D may be TRBD2 (6 bases). With 5 bases removed from V and 4 bases from J, the gap between germline ends came to 14 bases. This CDR3 is built from 14 residues. From germline, CDR1 is MGHRA and CDR2 YSYEKL. This chain's CDR3 is CASSWDWRGETQYF. For the CDR3, the DNA is TGCGCCAGCAGCTGGGACTGGCGAGGAGAGACCCAGTACTTC.

This sequence joins TRBV4-2 and TRBJ2-7; 7 bases agree with TRBD1. V was clipped by 1 base and J by 3 bases; unmatched bases: 15. There are 18 residues in the CDR3. Germline loops: CDR1 LGHNA, CDR2 YNFKEQ. The CDR3 region has the DNA TGTGCCAGCAGCCAAGGAGATCTCCTGGGCAGGGGGAGCTACGAGCAGTACTTC. This gives the protein CASSQGDLLGRGSYEQYF.

This chain links TRBV12-5 with TRBJ2-7; 9 bases map to TRBD1. Germline trimming cut 2 bases from V and 4 bases from J; bases unmatched to any gene: 6. This CDR3 comprises 15 residues. Germline V lookup: CDR1 LGHNT, CDR2 FRNRAP. CDR3 coding DNA: TGTGCTAGTGGTTTGCCCCGGGACAGGGAGTACGAGCAGTACTTC. It specifies CASGLPRDREYEQYF.

V and J are TRBV5-1 and TRBJ1-5; TRBD1 might be the D (5 bases). CDR1 SGHRS and CDR2 YFSETQ come from the germline V gene. The CDR3 length is 16 residues. The V end was cut by 0 bases, the J end by 1 base, with 11 bases between. The DNA of the CDR3 is TGCGCCAGCAGCTTGGATGGGGCCCAGAGCAATCAGCCCCAGCATTTT. This gives the protein CASSLDGAQSNQPQHF.

The V call is TRBV5-8, the J call TRBJ1-5; maybe TRBD1 (6 bases). The CDR3 sequence is 17 residues long. Germline CDR1 reads SGHTS; CDR2 reads YDEGEE. Deletions cut 4 bases from V and 1 base from J, with 18 bases between. DNA of the CDR3: TGTGCCAGCAGCCGCCCTACGGGCAGGGGAAGCAATCAGCCCCAGCATTTT. Its protein product is CASSRPTGRGSNQPQHF.

This clone was seen ten or more times. J is TRBJ2-1 and V is TRBV24-1, with TRBD1 matching over 7 bases. Per germline, CDR1 KGHDR and CDR2 SFDVKD. V gave up 5 bases and J gave up 4 bases; unmatched junction bases: 7. This CDR3 has 15 residues. CDR3 nucleotide sequence: TGTGCCACCAGTGTTGGGACAGCCGAGTACAATGAGCAGTTCTTC. Translated, it gives CATSVGTAEYNEQFF.

The chain is built from TRBV27 and TRBJ1-6; weak D call: TRBD1 (6 bases). Looked up from germline, CDR1 is MNHEY and CDR2 is SMNVEV (reference sequence). The ends were cut back, 7 bases at V and 6 bases at J, with 10 bases in the middle. The CDR3 length is 13 residues. CDR3 in amino acids: CASMGAGNSPLHF. The DNA for the CDR3 is TGTGCCAGCATGGGGGCAGGTAATTCACCCCTCCACTTT.

The gene calls are TRBV18 and TRBJ2-3; D unresolved. V was cut by 10 bases and J by 0 bases, with 20 bases left in between. CDR3 length equals 16 residues. The germline gives CDR1 KGHSH, CDR2 LQKENI. The CDR3 sequence: CATHPPPRVSTDTQYF. The CDR3 DNA is TGTGCCACCCATCCTCCCCCCCGGGTTAGCACAGATACGCAGTATTTT.

This clone turned up a few times. The genes are TRBV19 and TRBJ1-5, with 7 bases aligning to TRBD1. Germline lookup yields CDR1 LNHDA and CDR2 SQIVND (reference sequence). This CDR3 region has 16 residues. With 4 bases clipped from V and 3 bases from J, the junction kept 9 bases outside the gene matches. Here the CDR3 DNA reads TGTGCCAGTAGTACTGGACAGGTAACCCCCAATCAGCCCCAGCATTTT. Encoded protein: CASSTGQVTPNQPQHF.

The V and J genes are TRBV3-1 (or the pseudogene TRBV3-2) and TRBJ1-1, with a possible D match to TRBD1 (5 bases). Between the trimmed V and J ends, which lost 0 bases and 6 bases, there was a span of 5 bases. The CDR3 covers 12 residues. Germline V lookup: CDR1 LGHDT, CDR2 YNNKEL (reference sequence). CDR3 bases: TGTGCCAGCAGCCAAGAGACAGCTGAAGCTTTCTTT. As protein: CASSQETAEAFF.

A single count supports this clone. The chain joins TRBV5-1 to TRBJ1-3; no reliable D call. The CDR3 is 13 amino acids. The germline V and J ends were trimmed by 4 bases and 5 bases, with 10 bases remaining between them. Per germline, CDR1 SGHRS and CDR2 YFSETQ. The CDR3 DNA reads TGCGCCAGCAGCATAGACACCCGAAACACCATATATTTT. This translates into CASSIDTRNTIYF.

To note about this clone: Germline and junction disagree at one end, which may indicate a read error. The V call is TRBV13, the J call TRBJ2-1; the match to TRBD1 covers 7 bases. Per the germline V gene, CDR1 is PRHDT and CDR2 is FYEKMQ (reference sequence). This CDR3 region has 15 residues. The CDR3 nucleotides read TGTGCCAGCACCTTAACAGGGACAGATTACAATGAGCAGTTCTTC. Translated: CASTLTGTDYNEQFF.

The chain has TRBV11-2 and TRBJ1-5, with 7 positions matching TRBD1. After removal of 1 base from V and 1 base from J, the junction contained 4 bases not matched to a gene. CDR1 and CDR2 (germline): SGHAT, FQNNGV. The CDR3 spans 16 residues. The CDR3 sequence is CASSLGTGQSNQPQHF. The CDR3 DNA reads as TGTGCCAGCAGCTTAGGCACGGGACAGAGCAATCAGCCCCAGCATTTT.

The chain employs TRBV20-1 and TRBJ2-1, with TRBD2 identical over 8 bases. V lost 5 bases to trimming and J lost 15 bases; unmatched junction nucleotides: 9. The CDR3 covers 11 residues. CDR1 DFQATT and CDR2 SNEGSKA come from the germline V gene (reference sequence). Here the CDR3 reads CSAERGRGRFF. CDR3 sequence (DNA): TGCAGTGCTGAGCGGGGGCGGGGTCGGTTCTTC.